This is a list of T cell receptor beta chains from one sample in a study of OX40 agonist ivuxolimab in advanced cancers. Profiled with immunoSEQ multiplex PCR; TCRdb holds only in-frame clones, not every one. In the table there are about 38,000 clones, 60% to 80% of which are singletons. The sample consisted of CD4+ or CD8+ T cells sorted from blood, taken in a trial of the OX40 agonist ivuxolimab. These receptor sequences come from an adult with an advanced solid tumor such as melanoma, head and neck, liver or kidney cancer. Each CDR3 is given with its conserved first and last residue. A D gene is named only where the DNA matches it firmly. Size tells how often a clone was seen (once, few, many) or the class of an expanded clone, and some rows leave it out.

d_call: NA
v_call: TRBV14
clone_size: NA
j_call: TRBJ2-2
cdr3_aa: CASSRDPSFREQLFF
cdr3_nt: TGTGCCAGCTCCCGGGACCCCTCTTTCCGAGAACAGCTGTTTTTT

d_call: NA
v_call: TRBV7-8
clone_size: NA
j_call: TRBJ2-5
cdr3_aa: CASSLAQGGGRETQYF
cdr3_nt: TGTGCCAGCAGCTTAGCCCAAGGGGGGGGCCGAGAGACCCAGTACTTC

d_call: NA
v_call: TRBV6-5
clone_size: NA
j_call: TRBJ2-7
cdr3_aa: CASSRRDNYYEQYF
cdr3_nt: TGTGCCAGCAGTCGGCGGGACAATTACTACGAGCAGTACTTC

d_call: NA
v_call: TRBV4-1
clone_size: NA
j_call: TRBJ1-1
cdr3_aa: CASSQDSGGMTEAFF
cdr3_nt: TGCGCCAGCAGCCAAGATTCGGGGGGGATGACTGAAGCTTTCTTT

d_call: NA
v_call: TRBV12-1
clone_size: NA
j_call: TRBJ1-2
cdr3_aa: CASSFTGTGHQYGYTF
cdr3_nt: TGTGCCAGCAGCTTTACCGGAACAGGGCACCAGTATGGCTACACCTTC

d_call: NA
v_call: TRBV5-5
clone_size: NA
j_call: TRBJ2-7
cdr3_aa: CASSLPNPGHEQYF
cdr3_nt: TGTGCCAGCAGCCTGCCAAATCCCGGACACGAGCAGTACTTC

d_call: TRBD2
v_call: TRBV5-4
clone_size: NA
j_call: TRBJ2-5
cdr3_aa: CASSFSAGGPETQYF
cdr3_nt: TGTGCCAGCAGCTTTTCCGCGGGAGGGCCCGAGACCCAGTACTTC

d_call: TRBD2
v_call: TRBV5-1
clone_size: NA
j_call: TRBJ2-5
cdr3_aa: CASSSSSGYDQETQYF
cdr3_nt: TGCGCCAGCAGCTCCTCTAGCGGTTACGACCAAGAGACCCAGTACTTC

d_call: NA
v_call: TRBV6-5
clone_size: NA
j_call: TRBJ1-1
cdr3_aa: CASRAGFLNTEAFF
cdr3_nt: TGTGCCAGCAGGGCCGGGTTTCTGAACACTGAAGCTTTCTTT

d_call: NA
v_call: TRBV5-4
clone_size: NA
j_call: TRBJ2-3
cdr3_aa: CASSLVSSDTQYF
cdr3_nt: TGTGCCAGCAGCTTGGTCTCCTCAGATACGCAGTATTTT

d_call: NA
v_call: TRBV7-2
clone_size: NA
j_call: TRBJ2-7
cdr3_aa: CASSSNVYYEQYF
cdr3_nt: TGTGCCAGCAGCTCTAACGTCTACTACGAGCAGTACTTC

d_call: NA
v_call: TRBV21-1
clone_size: NA
j_call: TRBJ2-7
cdr3_aa: CASSKREALPTYEQYF
cdr3_nt: TGTGCCAGCAGCAAGAGAGAGGCCCTCCCAACCTACGAGCAGTACTTC

d_call: NA
v_call: TRBV19
clone_size: few
j_call: TRBJ1-6
cdr3_aa: CASSIAGVGSPLHF
cdr3_nt: TGTGCCAGTAGTATTGCGGGGGTCGGTTCACCCCTCCACTTT

d_call: NA
v_call: TRBV28
clone_size: NA
j_call: TRBJ2-7
cdr3_aa: CASNRAPGAYEQYF
cdr3_nt: TGTGCCAGCAACCGGGCCCCAGGGGCCTACGAGCAGTACTTC

d_call: TRBD2
v_call: TRBV13
clone_size: NA
j_call: TRBJ2-1
cdr3_aa: CASSLRDSGQYNEQFF
cdr3_nt: TGTGCCAGCAGCTTACGCGATAGCGGGCAATACAATGAGCAGTTCTTC

d_call: TRBD1
v_call: TRBV5-1
clone_size: once
j_call: TRBJ2-7
cdr3_aa: CASSSGQGGYEQYF
cdr3_nt: TGCGCCAGCAGTTCGGGACAGGGAGGGTACGAGCAGTACTTC

d_call: TRBD1
v_call: TRBV5-8
clone_size: once
j_call: TRBJ1-4
cdr3_aa: CASNYRGGSTNEKLFF
cdr3_nt: TGTGCCAGCAACTACAGGGGCGGGTCAACTAATGAAAAACTGTTTTTT

d_call: TRBD1
v_call: TRBV5-1
clone_size: NA
j_call: TRBJ1-2
cdr3_aa: CASRPDRENGYTF
cdr3_nt: TGCGCCAGCAGACCGGACAGGGAGAATGGCTACACCTTC

d_call: TRBD2
v_call: TRBV7-9
clone_size: once
j_call: TRBJ2-2
cdr3_aa: CASSHHLAGRFTGELFF
cdr3_nt: TGTGCCAGCAGCCACCACCTAGCGGGGCGATTCACCGGGGAGCTGTTTTTT

d_call: TRBD2
v_call: TRBV6-5
clone_size: once
j_call: TRBJ2-7
cdr3_aa: CASSDGASGVYEQYF
cdr3_nt: TGTGCCAGCAGCGACGGGGCTAGCGGAGTCTACGAGCAGTACTTC

d_call: TRBD1
v_call: TRBV30
clone_size: NA
j_call: TRBJ2-3
cdr3_aa: CAWSALTGFGADTQYF
cdr3_nt: TGTGCCTGGAGTGCCCTGACAGGGTTCGGGGCAGATACGCAGTATTTT

d_call: NA
v_call: TRBV30
clone_size: NA
j_call: TRBJ2-2
cdr3_aa: CAWRLGGSGELFF
cdr3_nt: TGTGCCTGGAGGTTGGGGGGCTCCGGGGAGCTGTTTTTT

d_call: NA
v_call: TRBV5-5
clone_size: NA
j_call: TRBJ2-7
cdr3_aa: CASSLVGVPSYEQYF
cdr3_nt: TGTGCCAGCAGCTTGGTTGGGGTTCCCTCCTACGAGCAGTACTTC

d_call: NA
v_call: TRBV29-1
clone_size: NA
j_call: TRBJ1-2
cdr3_aa: CSVLTANYGYTF
cdr3_nt: TGCAGCGTCCTGACAGCTAACTATGGCTACACCTTC

d_call: TRBD2
v_call: TRBV9
clone_size: NA
j_call: TRBJ2-7
cdr3_aa: CASSARETTSGNYEQYF
cdr3_nt: TGTGCCAGCAGCGCTAGAGAGACGACTAGCGGGAACTACGAGCAGTACTTC

d_call: TRBD1
v_call: TRBV7-3
clone_size: medium-sized
j_call: TRBJ1-4
cdr3_aa: CASSPTGAGGEKLFF
cdr3_nt: TGTGCCAGCAGCCCAACAGGGGCTGGGGGTGAAAAACTGTTTTTT

d_call: NA
v_call: TRBV4-2
clone_size: once
j_call: TRBJ2-4
cdr3_aa: CASSPRGVGDIQYF
cdr3_nt: TGTGCCAGCAGCCCAAGGGGGGTAGGAGACATTCAGTACTTC

d_call: NA
v_call: TRBV27
clone_size: few
j_call: TRBJ1-6
cdr3_aa: CASSSSFSPLHF
cdr3_nt: TGTGCCAGCAGTTCATCGTTCTCACCCCTCCACTTT